This T cell receptor beta chain appears in the sequencing data of a study of blood T cells in healthy people across ages. It was with a sample-barcoded 5' primer and a J-beta primer mix that a second PCR of roughly 7 to 12 cycles was run. Researchers report that a template-switch adaptor with 12 random nucleotides tagged each cDNA molecule. Every sample returned 2.5 million or more CDR3-containing paired-end reads. TCRdb reprocessed the 5' RACE reads via MiXCR and lists one record per CDR3 protein. The sample has approximately 770,000 distinct CDR3 sequences, 58% seen once. The germline gives CDR1 DFQATT, CDR2 SNEGSKA (reference sequence). J was trimmed by 6 bases and V by 1 base; bases with no gene match: 7. CDR3 length equals 15 residues. This clonotype has only a few counts.

This clonotype was obtained from a man aged 25-45 years in good health. The chain has TRBV20-1 and TRBJ2-3, with 10 bases matching TRBD2. Sequenced: blood. CDR3 sequence reads: CSARVASGSGDTQYF. CDR3 sequence (DNA): TGCAGTGCTAGAGTGGCTAGCGGGAGTGGTGATACGCAGTATTTT.